This TCR beta chain came from a study of naive and memory T cell subsets. General study results and limits: Clonotypes here are unpaired alpha or beta chain sequences.

The beta constant-region primer was an equimolar mix of two oligonucleotides covering TRBC1 and TRBC2. Ligated cDNA was amplified by four rounds of PCR with nested alpha and beta constant-region primers and SP2. TCRdb independently ran MiXCR on the UMI-ligation and nested PCR reads; one entry per CDR3 protein. The sample comprises over 30,000 distinct CDR3 sequences, around a sixth of which are singletons, and around 3.5% rests with the top ten. In its sample, this clonotype was seen a few times. Its antigen is not identified. Per the germline V gene, CDR1 is SGHVS and CDR2 is FNYEAQ. Trimming left V 2 bases short and J 3 bases short, with 8 bases between. The CDR3 runs 13 residues.

The chain employs TRBV7-6 and TRBJ2-7, with D possibly matching TRBD1 (6 bases). Sequenced material: effector memory CD4+ T cells from blood. This sample's subset: effector memory, CD45RA- CD27-. This TCR derives from a human donor in good health. This chain's CDR3 is CASSLNRDYEQYF. The CDR3 DNA sequence: TGTGCCAGCAGCTTAAACAGGGACTACGAGCAGTACTTC.